A selection of T cell receptor beta chains follows, all from one sample in a study of cytomegalovirus exposure and HLA in healthy donors. Assay: immunoSEQ multiplex PCR; the TCRdb copy retains only in-frame clones and omits some. This table holds about 140,000 clones, 84% found once. The specimen sequenced was PBMCs. The receptors derive from a woman between 25 and 40 years old in good health and CMV-seronegative. Both conserved end residues are part of each CDR3. D genes are given only for firm matches. A clone size is listed for some rows: how often the clone was seen (once, few, many), or a class if it is expanded.

D gene | clone size | J gene | V gene | CDR3 DNA | CDR3 protein
- | - | TRBJ1-4 | TRBV5-6 | TGTGCCAGCGAACCCTCTCCGGGTAATGAAAAACTGTTTTTT | CASEPSPGNEKLFF
TRBD1 | - | TRBJ1-2 | TRBV5-6 | TGTGCCAGCAGTCGAGGACAGGGAGGGGTCTATGGCTACACCTTC | CASSRGQGGVYGYTF
TRBD1 | once | TRBJ2-2 | TRBV5-1 | TGCGCCAGCAGCTCCCATACCAGGGGGCAAACCGGGGAGCTGTTTTTT | CASSSHTRGQTGELFF
- | - | TRBJ2-7 | TRBV6-1 | TGTGCCATCGCCTCTAGGGGGAACTACGAGCAGTACTTC | CAIASRGNYEQYF
- | - | TRBJ1-5 | TRBV16 | TGTGCCAGCAGCCAATGGGGGGGGGATCAGCCCCAGCATTTT | CASSQWGGDQPQHF
- | - | TRBJ2-7 | TRBV15 | TGTGCCACCAGCAGAGAGGGGACAAGACCCCAGGAGCAGTACTTC | CATSREGTRPQEQYF
- | - | TRBJ2-5 | TRBV9 | TGTGCCAGCAGCGTAGGGGCGGGCCCAGAGACCCAGTACTTC | CASSVGAGPETQYF
- | - | TRBJ2-2 | TRBV10-3 | TGTGCCATCAGATCAACAATCAAAGCGGGTACCGGGGAGCTGTTTTTT | CAIRSTIKAGTGELFF
TRBD1 | - | TRBJ1-5 | TRBV2 | TGTGCCAGCACCCCGACAGGGGTTCAGCCCCAGCATTTT | CASTPTGVQPQHF
TRBD1 | - | TRBJ2-1 | TRBV6-1 | TGTGCCAGCAGAAGGACAGGGATCACCTACAATGAGCAGTTCTTC | CASRRTGITYNEQFF
- | - | TRBJ2-5 | TRBV4-2 | TGTGCCAGCAGCCTTAGACAGACGGGTTATCAAGAGACCCAGTACTTC | CASSLRQTGYQETQYF
- | - | TRBJ1-6 | TRBV11-2 | TGTGCCAGCAGCTTAAATGCCGGTTCACCCCTCCACTTT | CASSLNAGSPLHF
- | - | TRBJ2-7 | TRBV5-1 | TGCGCCAGCAGCTTACAGGAGTATTACGAGCAGTACTTC | CASSLQEYYEQYF
TRBD1 | - | TRBJ1-2 | TRBV27 | TGTGCCAGCAGTTTACAGGGGGCTAAAGGCTACACCTTC | CASSLQGAKGYTF
TRBD1 | - | TRBJ2-7 | TRBV19 | TGTGCCAGTAGTACCACGGGACAGGCCACCTACGAGCAGTACTTC | CASSTTGQATYEQYF
- | - | TRBJ1-5 | TRBV30 | TGTGCCTGGAGTGAAGGAGGGACGAGCAATCAGCCCCAGCATTTT | CAWSEGGTSNQPQHF
TRBD1 | - | TRBJ1-1 | TRBV28 | TGTGCCAGCAGTTACCAGGGGGCGCGGACTGAAGCTTTCTTT | CASSYQGARTEAFF
- | - | TRBJ1-3 | TRBV9 | TGTGCCAGCAGCGTTGACATTGGAAACACCATATATTTT | CASSVDIGNTIYF
- | - | TRBJ2-2 | TRBV7-9 | TGTGCCAGCAGGCACAAACAGGGGGGGGCGCAGAACACCGGGGAGCTGTTTTTT | CASRHKQGGAQNTGELFF
TRBD1 | - | TRBJ2-7 | TRBV5-6 | TGTGCCAGCAGCTTGACAGGGGTCTCCTACGAGCAGTACTTC | CASSLTGVSYEQYF
- | - | TRBJ2-5 | TRBV19 | TGTGCCAGTAGTTCGGCGGATGATGGGGAGACCCAGTACTTC | CASSSADDGETQYF
- | - | TRBJ2-7 | TRBV5-1 | TGCGCCAGCAGCTTGGGCCAAGGGGCTATGGACGAGCAGTACTTC | CASSLGQGAMDEQYF
- | - | TRBJ1-4 | TRBV19 | TGTGCCAGTAGTGCCCGGGGATATGAAAAACTGTTTTTT | CASSARGYEKLFF
TRBD1 | few | TRBJ1-5 | TRBV2 | TGTGCCAGCAGCGAACAGGGGTTCGGTCAGCCCCAGCATTTT | CASSEQGFGQPQHF
- | - | TRBJ1-2 | TRBV5-1 | TGCGCCAGCAGCTTGACCCAGGGGCCTTTGAACTATGGCTACACCTTC | CASSLTQGPLNYGYTF
- | once | TRBJ1-1 | TRBV2 | TGTGCCAGCAGTGACAGGGTTGGGAACACTGAAGCTTTCTTT | CASSDRVGNTEAFF
TRBD2 | - | TRBJ2-7 | TRBV11-2 | TGTGCCAGCAGCTCCCGACTAGCGGGGAGCTACGAGCAGTACTTC | CASSSRLAGSYEQYF
TRBD1 | - | TRBJ1-2 | TRBV7-9 | TGTGCCAGCAGCTCCGCCGGGACAGACCTGTATGGCTACACCTTC | CASSSAGTDLYGYTF
TRBD1 | - | TRBJ2-7 | TRBV7-8 | TGTGCCAGCAGCTTAGTCACCGGGACAGGGTCTTCCGAGCAGTACTTC | CASSLVTGTGSSEQYF
TRBD2 | - | TRBJ2-1 | TRBV2 | TGTGCCAGCAATAGCGGGTCATCCTACAATGAGCAGTTCTTC | CASNSGSSYNEQFF
TRBD1 | once | TRBJ2-1 | TRBV6-5 | TGTGCCAGCAGCCCCGGGACAGCACGCTCAAATGAGCAGTTCTTC | CASSPGTARSNEQFF
- | - | TRBJ1-6 | TRBV30 | TGTGCCTGGAGTGTACCGGGGAGGATACCCCTCCACTTT | CAWSVPGRIPLHF
TRBD2 | - | TRBJ2-3 | TRBV4-3 | TGCGCCAGCAGCCAAGATGGTAGCGGGGAGGATACGCAGTATTTT | CASSQDGSGEDTQYF
- | - | TRBJ1-2 | TRBV27 | TGTGCCAGCAGTTTCGGACAGTTTAACTATGGCTACACCTTC | CASSFGQFNYGYTF
TRBD1 | - | TRBJ1-2 | TRBV19 | TGTGCCAGCAGAGGACAGGTCGGTGGCTACACCTTC | CASRGQVGGYTF
TRBD2 | - | TRBJ2-3 | TRBV5-1 | TGCGCCAGCAGCTACCCACTAGCGGGGGGTCCCACAGATACGCAGTATTTT | CASSYPLAGGPTDTQYF
- | - | TRBJ1-4 | TRBV2 | TGTGCCAGCAGTGTCGGGGGTAATGAAAAACTGTTTTTT | CASSVGGNEKLFF
- | - | TRBJ1-5 | TRBV2 | TGTGCCAGCAGTGGGAACAGGTTTAATGTCGCAAAAAATCAGCCCCAGCATTTT | CASSGNRFNVAKNQPQHF
- | - | TRBJ1-6 | TRBV18 | TGTGCCAGCTCACCGTCTAGCGGGGTTCGCGCAGCAAATTCACCCCTCCACTTT | CASSPSSGVRAANSPLHF
- | - | TRBJ2-7 | TRBV6-1 | TGTGCCAGCAGTCCCCAGGGGCCCTCCTACGAGCAGTACTTC | CASSPQGPSYEQYF
TRBD2 | - | TRBJ2-1 | TRBV28 | TGTGCCAGCGCCACTTTTCGGGACTACGTACGTAATGAGCAGTTCTTC | CASATFRDYVRNEQFF
- | - | TRBJ2-3 | TRBV7-2 | TGTGCCAGCAGCTTACTTGGCGGGGTCACAGATACGCAGTATTTT | CASSLLGGVTDTQYF
TRBD1 | - | TRBJ1-2 | TRBV10-3 | TGTGCCTCAGGGGGAGATCCTAACTATGGCTACACCTTC | CASGGDPNYGYTF
TRBD2 | - | TRBJ2-3 | TRBV9 | TGTGCCAGCGCCGATGGCGGGGGGGCCTATCGGGATACGCAGTATTTT | CASADGGGAYRDTQYF
TRBD2 | - | TRBJ2-3 | TRBV18 | TGTGCCAGCTCACCACAGACTAGCGGGGGGGTCGGAGGAGATACGCAGTATTTT | CASSPQTSGGVGGDTQYF
TRBD1 | - | TRBJ2-5 | TRBV7-9 | TGTGCCAGCAGCAAGACAGGGGGCGCAGAGACCCAGTACTTC | CASSKTGGAETQYF
TRBD1 | - | TRBJ1-6 | TRBV28 | TGTGCCAGCAGTCACAGACAGGGGATTGGCGTGATTTCACCCCTCCACTTT | CASSHRQGIGVISPLHF
- | - | TRBJ1-2 | TRBV18 | TGTGCCAGCTCACCGACGACCCAAGCGCACTATGGCTACACCTTC | CASSPTTQAHYGYTF
TRBD2 | - | TRBJ2-5 | TRBV5-4 | TGTGCCAGCAGCGCCAAACTAGCGGGGGACCAAATTGAGACCCAGTACTTC | CASSAKLAGDQIETQYF
TRBD1 | - | TRBJ1-4 | TRBV18 | TGTGCCAGCTCGACAGGGCTTAATGAAAAACTGTTTTTT | CASSTGLNEKLFF
- | - | TRBJ2-7 | TRBV5-1 | TGCGCCAGCAGCTTGCCAGGGGCTAGCGGGCAGTACTTC | CASSLPGASGQYF
- | few | TRBJ1-4 | TRBV7-5 | TGTGCCAGAAGCATCAGGAATGAAAAACTGTTTTTT | CARSIRNEKLFF
- | - | TRBJ2-3 | TRBV5-1 | TGCGCCAGCAGCTTGGGTAGGGGGAGAGATACGCAGTATTTT | CASSLGRGRDTQYF